This paragraph covers one T cell receptor beta chain sequence. Its specificity is not known. PCR was performed using 60 Vbeta and 13 Jbeta primers. Some clones are missing from TCRdb's copy, which holds only in-frame ones; the method was immunoSEQ multiplex PCR. The table includes approximately 190,000 clones, about 84% detected once. This entry is derived from a study of cytomegalovirus exposure and HLA in healthy donors. Overall study findings and caveats: TCR beta V- and J-gene trimming was later associated with a missense DCLRE1C variant.

Sequencing input: PBMCs. The origin of this receptor is a woman in her twenties or thirties in good health and CMV-seropositive.

The CDR3 sequence is CASSLDRVAGEQYF. The DNA of the CDR3 is TGTGCCAGCAGCCTTGACAGGGTCGCTGGAGAGCAGTACTTC. This chain connects TRBV6-5 to TRBJ2-7, with 7 positions matching TRBD1. V was clipped by 6 bases and J by 7 bases; unmatched bases: 12. Germline assignment: CDR1 MNHEY and CDR2 SVGAGI. This CDR3 region has 14 residues.